This paragraph covers one T cell receptor (beta chain) sequence. The germline V gene encodes CDR1 KGHSY and CDR2 FQNENV. Trimming left V 1 base short and J 0 bases short, with 22 bases between. The CDR3 length is 20 residues. This specimen belongs to a study of Tregs in tolerant kidney transplant recipients. Only in-frame clones appear in the TCRdb table, and some are missing; sequencing was by immunoSEQ multiplex PCR. Of 92,000 or so clones in the sample, approximately 90% were seen once. Unstimulated Tregs (CD4+CD25+CD127-) and CD4+CD25- non-Tregs were sorted from PBMCs. The sample was CD8+ T cells from blood. The sequence came from a human donor in good health. The chain joins TRBV16 to TRBJ1-5; D call uncertain. This chain's CDR3 is CASSQYSTVRLETSNQPQHF. The CDR3 DNA sequence: TGTGCCAGCAGCCAATATTCCACGGTTCGCCTTGAGACTAGCAATCAGCCCCAGCATTTT.